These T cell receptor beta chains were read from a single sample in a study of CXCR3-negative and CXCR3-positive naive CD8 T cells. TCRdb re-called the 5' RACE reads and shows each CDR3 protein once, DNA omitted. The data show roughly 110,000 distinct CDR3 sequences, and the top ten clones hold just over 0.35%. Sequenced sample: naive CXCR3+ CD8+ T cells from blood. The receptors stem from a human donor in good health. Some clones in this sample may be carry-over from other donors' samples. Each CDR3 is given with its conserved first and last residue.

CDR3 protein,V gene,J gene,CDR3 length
CASSFPGQGITANTGELFF,TRBV5-1,TRBJ2-2,19
CASSLRLASFLTYEQYF,TRBV27,TRBJ2-7,17
CASISLLGREKLFF,TRBV11-2,TRBJ1-4,14
CSVPGGAGGNTEAFF,TRBV29-1,TRBJ1-1,15
CASRETTGSNEKLFF,TRBV2,TRBJ1-4,15
CASSETPDLYEQYF,TRBV9,TRBJ2-7,14
CASSVEGASYGQYF,TRBV9,TRBJ2-7,14
CATSRDYYEQYF,TRBV15,TRBJ2-7,12
CASSPGPGTPLNYGYTF,TRBV9,TRBJ1-2,17
CASSYRSYEQYF,TRBV6-6,TRBJ2-7,12
CASTWRGQQEQFF,TRBV11-3,TRBJ2-1,13
CASSQTWTGDYNEQFF,TRBV7-3,TRBJ2-1,16
CSVEGFSYNEQFF,TRBV29-1,TRBJ2-1,13
CSVASGPYETQYF,TRBV29-1,TRBJ2-5,13
CASSSQQGYPSYEQYF,TRBV7-8,TRBJ2-7,16
CASSVADSPEAFF,TRBV9,TRBJ1-1,13
CSVGQGAKLFF,TRBV29-1,TRBJ1-4,11
CASSRRSYNEQFF,TRBV14,TRBJ2-1,13
CASTSNVGLLKNIQYF,TRBV6-8,TRBJ2-4,16
CASSLGSIVSYEQYF,TRBV7-9,TRBJ2-7,15
CASSSVGAETGRNEQFF,TRBV5-4,TRBJ2-1,17
CASSLFGSYEQYF,TRBV7-9,TRBJ2-7,13
CASSRTELYNEQFF,TRBV27,TRBJ2-1,14
CASSQTESSYNEQFF,TRBV4-1,TRBJ2-1,15
CASSLRDREQFF,TRBV12-3/TRBV12-4,TRBJ2-1,12
CASSLWTTDEKLFF,TRBV6-5,TRBJ1-4,14
CASSPRGLPNQYF,TRBV28,TRBJ2-7,13